This is a list of T cell receptor beta chains from one sample in a study of spatial heterogeneity in lung cancer. TCRdb re-called the 5' RACE reads through MiXCR, storing one row per CDR3 protein. The sample holds 23,000 or so distinct CDR3 sequences; 8.5% to 10% are singletons and the top ten take about a fifth. Sequencing used PBMCs, obtained at follow-up. The receptors were sampled from a male donor with early-stage non-small cell lung cancer. Each CDR3 is given with its conserved first and last residue. Fields, in order: D gene, CDR3 length, clone size, V gene, J gene, CDR3 DNA, CDR3 protein. D genes are given only for firm matches. Size is stated for part of the rows, as once, few or many counts, or as a class when the clone is expanded.

.	15	once	TRBV10-3	TRBJ2-7	TGTGCCATCAGTGAACGGATGGGTACTAGCTACGAGCAGTACTTC	CAISERMGTSYEQYF
.	15	few	TRBV7-9	TRBJ2-7	TGTGCCAGCAGCCCCGACTCGAGGGGGACCTACGAGCAGTACTTC	CASSPDSRGTYEQYF
.	14	.	TRBV28	TRBJ1-1	TGTGCCAGCAGTTCTCCCGGGGAGAACACTGAAGCTTTCTTT	CASSSPGENTEAFF
TRBD1	13	few	TRBV29-1	TRBJ2-1	TGCAGCGCCGGGACAGGGGTCTACAATGAGCAGTTCTTC	CSAGTGVYNEQFF
.	14	many	TRBV6-2/TRBV6-3	TRBJ2-7	TGTGCCAGCAGTTATCCGGACAGTACCTACGAGCAGTACTTC	CASSYPDSTYEQYF
.	13	few	TRBV5-6	TRBJ2-1	TGTGCCAGCAGCTTGGCGGAAAGGGATGAGCAGTTCTTC	CASSLAERDEQFF
.	16	medium-sized	TRBV3-1	TRBJ2-7	TGTGCCAGCAGCCAAGAGGGGCAAAGCGGGTACCACGAGCAGTACTTC	CASSQEGQSGYHEQYF
.	14	many	TRBV10-3	TRBJ1-5	TGTGCCATCGGTCAGGACAGCGGAAATCAGCCCCAGCATTTT	CAIGQDSGNQPQHF
.	14	.	TRBV4-2	TRBJ1-1	TGTGCCAGCAGCCAAGGAGGGAGAGGCACTGAAGCTTTCTTT	CASSQGGRGTEAFF
TRBD1	14	.	TRBV28	TRBJ2-3	TGTGCCAGCAGTTCCCTGGACAGGGCCGATACGCAGTATTTT	CASSSLDRADTQYF
TRBD1	15	many	TRBV19	TRBJ2-5	TGTGCCAGTAGTACCCTAGGGACAGCACAAGAGACCCAGTACTTC	CASSTLGTAQETQYF
TRBD1	14	few	TRBV5-1	TRBJ2-2	TGCGCCAGCAGCTTGCTACAGGGGACCGGGGAGCTGTTTTTT	CASSLLQGTGELFF
TRBD2	15	few	TRBV6-4	TRBJ2-1	TGTGCCAGCAGTGCCCAGAGCGGGGTTTACAATGAGCAGTTCTTC	CASSAQSGVYNEQFF
.	11	few	TRBV7-2	TRBJ2-5	TGTGCCAGCAGCTCCTTCGAGACCCAGTACTTC	CASSSFETQYF
.	13	many	TRBV30	TRBJ2-7	TGTGCCTGGAGTCGGGGCCCAGGATACGAGCAGTACTTC	CAWSRGPGYEQYF
TRBD1	15	many	TRBV4-3	TRBJ1-1	TGCGCCAGCAGCCAGAAGACAGGGGGGTTAACTGAAGCTTTCTTT	CASSQKTGGLTEAFF
.	12	medium-sized	TRBV10-3	TRBJ2-7	TGTGCCACCCGGGGGAGCTCCTACGAGCAGTACTTC	CATRGSSYEQYF
.	13	few	TRBV28	TRBJ1-1	TGTGCCAGCAGTTTGAAGGGGGGCGCTGAAGCTTTCTTT	CASSLKGGAEAFF
.	13	.	TRBV27	TRBJ2-3	TGTGCCAGCAGTTTAGGCACTATGGATACGCAGTATTTT	CASSLGTMDTQYF
.	13	many	TRBV7-2	TRBJ1-6	TGTGCCAGTGGACGGGTCTATAATTCACCCCTCCACTTT	CASGRVYNSPLHF
.	16	few	TRBV4-1	TRBJ1-4	TGCGCCAGCAGTCCTACTCAAGGGGGACATAATGAAAAACTGTTTTTT	CASSPTQGGHNEKLFF
TRBD2	16	medium-sized	TRBV18	TRBJ2-3	TGTGCCAGCTCAATGGTGACTAGCTATAGCACAGATACGCAGTATTTT	CASSMVTSYSTDTQYF
.	14	many	TRBV10-3	TRBJ2-7	TGTGCCATCAGTGAATTTGGACAAACGAACGAGCAGTACTTC	CAISEFGQTNEQYF
.	10	.	TRBV28	TRBJ2-7	TGTGCCAGCGGAGGGTACGAGCAGTACTTC	CASGGYEQYF
.	12	many	TRBV29-1	TRBJ1-4	TGCAGCATCGGTGGAGTTAATGAAAAACTGTTTTTT	CSIGGVNEKLFF
TRBD2	16	.	TRBV4-2	TRBJ2-3	TGTGCCAGCAGCCAAGGTAGTAGCGGGGGCTCAGATACGCAGTATTTT	CASSQGSSGGSDTQYF
.	13	many	TRBV28	TRBJ1-1	TGTGCCAGCAGTCGCGGATGGTACACTGAAGCTTTCTTT	CASSRGWYTEAFF
TRBD1	15	many	TRBV20-1	TRBJ1-1	TGCAGTGCTAGAGATGGGACAGGTGGTCGGATTGAAGCTTTCTTT	CSARDGTGGRIEAFF
TRBD1	16	many	TRBV10-3	TRBJ2-5	TGTGCCACAAAGATTCGGGACAGGGGCGACCAAGAGACCCAGTACTTC	CATKIRDRGDQETQYF
.	12	many	TRBV13	TRBJ1-5	TGTGCCAGCAGCTTAGGGGGTCAGCCCCAGCATTTT	CASSLGGQPQHF
TRBD2	14	many	TRBV20-1	TRBJ2-7	TGCAGCCCTTTGAACCCTAGCGGAGGCTACGAGCAGTACTTC	CSPLNPSGGYEQYF
.	15	few	TRBV14	TRBJ1-2	TGTGCCAGCAGCCAAGAAGGGGGGAGTAACTATGGCTACACCTTC	CASSQEGGSNYGYTF
.	11	.	TRBV9	TRBJ2-3	TGTGCCAGCAGCGTAGAAGATACGCAGTATTTT	CASSVEDTQYF
TRBD1	12	many	TRBV29-1	TRBJ2-5	TGCAGCGTAGGGACAGATCGAGAGACCCAGTACTTC	CSVGTDRETQYF
TRBD1	14	few	TRBV6-6	TRBJ1-1	TGTGCCAGCAGTTACGTCGGACAGGAGGCAGAAGCTTTCTTT	CASSYVGQEAEAFF
.	13	many	TRBV20-1	TRBJ2-2	TGCAGTGCTAGATCAGGGGCCACCGGGGAGCTGTTTTTT	CSARSGATGELFF
.	13	many	TRBV28	TRBJ1-3	TGTGCCAGCAGTCTCAAAACGGGAAACACCATATATTTT	CASSLKTGNTIYF
.	14	.	TRBV3-1	TRBJ2-1	TGTGCCAGCAGCCAGCCGGGACTTTACAATGAGCAGTTCTTC	CASSQPGLYNEQFF
TRBD1	13	many	TRBV12-3/TRBV12-4	TRBJ1-1	TGTGCCAGCAGAGCCCAGGGGGCGGGTGAAGCTTTCTTT	CASRAQGAGEAFF
TRBD2	16	many	TRBV9	TRBJ2-7	TGTGCCAGCAGCGCGGGGGACCACCCAGCGGGGGACGAGCAGTACTTC	CASSAGDHPAGDEQYF
TRBD1	13	many	TRBV4-3	TRBJ2-1	TGCGCCAGCAGCCAGACACAGGGGAGTGAGCAGTTCTTC	CASSQTQGSEQFF
.	14	few	TRBV5-1	TRBJ2-2	TGCGCCAGCAGCTTGGGGCAGAACACCGGGGAGCTGTTTTTT	CASSLGQNTGELFF
.	13	many	TRBV10-3	TRBJ1-1	TGTGCCATCAGTGAGTCAGTAGCTGAGGAGGCTTTCTTT	CAISESVAEEAFF
.	13	many	TRBV7-9	TRBJ1-4	TGTGCCAGCACCGCCGCGGGGGTTGAAAAACTGTTTTTT	CASTAAGVEKLFF
TRBD1	15	.	TRBV13	TRBJ2-7	TGTGCCAGCAGCTCTAACAGGGGCGGCTCCTACGAGCAGTACTTC	CASSSNRGGSYEQYF
.	12	few	TRBV5-6	TRBJ2-3	TGTGCCAGCAGCTTAACTTCAGATACGCAGTATTTT	CASSLTSDTQYF
TRBD1	14	medium-sized	TRBV7-9	TRBJ2-1	TGTGCCAGCAGTCCGGGACAGGTAATTTTTGAGCAGTTCTTC	CASSPGQVIFEQFF
.	16	.	TRBV18	TRBJ2-3	TGTGCCAGCTCACCACGAGGAAGAGGCGGCACAGATACGCAGTATTTT	CASSPRGRGGTDTQYF
.	17	.	TRBV4-1	TRBJ1-3	TGCGCCAGCAGCCAGCAAGGGGGACTTTCATCGGGTAACACCATATATTTT	CASSQQGGLSSGNTIYF